The sequence of this T cell receptor (beta chain) was determined in a study of Graves' ophthalmopathy and Graves' hyperthyroidism. Overall study: The blood sample was drawn at first diagnosis and before any treatment.

This clonotype was detected many times. Uncontrolled infections, pregnancy, lactation or other autoimmune diseases led to patient exclusion. This CDR3 region has 13 residues. CDR1 and CDR2 (germline): SGDLS, YYNGEE. Trimming removed 8 bases from V and 4 bases from J, with 13 bases in between. RNA transcripts were the template, and TCR beta CDR3 regions were amplified from them. HTBI-primed first-round RT-PCR preceded second-round multiplex PCR. TCRdb fed the multiplex PCR reads into MiXCR, producing one record per CDR3 protein. The sample includes approximately 480,000 distinct CDR3 sequences, around 15% of them seen just once.

This receptor was obtained from a woman in her thirties with Graves' ophthalmopathy. The chain couples TRBV9 to TRBJ1-5; D perhaps matches TRBD1 (5 bases). Input material: blood. CDR3 region: CASAAGTNQPQHF. The CDR3 DNA sequence: TGTGCCAGTGCGGCAGGGACGAATCAGCCCCAGCATTTT.